This T cell receptor (beta chain) was retrieved from a study of blood T cell repertoires in COVID-19. Background on the study: In each case, the material was cDNA or gDNA derived from T cells, B-cell-depleted T cells, or PBMCs.

Profiling relied on immunoSEQ multiplex PCR, and the TCRdb table lists in-frame clones only, not all of them. Here the sample spans roughly 68,000 clones, approximately 73% being singletons. Seattle patient enrollment occurred during active infection, with longitudinal follow-up thereafter. Losses at the gene ends were 5 bases for V and 4 bases for J; bases not matched to a gene: 9. Germline V gene lookup returns CDR1 SEHNR and CDR2 FQNEAQ (reference sequence). CDR3 length: 16 residues. This clone was seen a single time. The TCR originated in a man aged 55 to 69 with COVID-19, enrolled during active disease. The chain combines TRBV7-9 with TRBJ2-1; 9 bases line up with TRBD2. The specimen was peripheral blood. The CDR3 DNA is TGTGCCAGCAGCATCCAGCTAGCGGGAATATACAATGAGCAGTTCTTC. Protein: CASSIQLAGIYNEQFF.